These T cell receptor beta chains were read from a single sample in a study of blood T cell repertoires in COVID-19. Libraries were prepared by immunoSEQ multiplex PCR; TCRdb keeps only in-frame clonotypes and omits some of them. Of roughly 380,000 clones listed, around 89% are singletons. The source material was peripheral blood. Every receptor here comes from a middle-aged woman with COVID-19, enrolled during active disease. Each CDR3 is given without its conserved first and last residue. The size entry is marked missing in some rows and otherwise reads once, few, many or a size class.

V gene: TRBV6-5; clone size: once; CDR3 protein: ASSYSRGADQPQH
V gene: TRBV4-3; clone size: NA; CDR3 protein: ASSQDRGVTGGYT
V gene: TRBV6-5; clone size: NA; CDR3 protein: ASSYSLATQGEQY
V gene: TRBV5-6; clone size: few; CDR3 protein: ASSLVQLGTGELF
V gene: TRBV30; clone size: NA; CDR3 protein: AWSKGGSSYEQY
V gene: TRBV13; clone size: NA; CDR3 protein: ASSPRLAGGSQETQY
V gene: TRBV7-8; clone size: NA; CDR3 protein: ASSSLQGRYEQY
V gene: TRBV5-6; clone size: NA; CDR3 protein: ASLRTGLANTGELF
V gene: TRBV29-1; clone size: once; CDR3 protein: SVEVLATETQY
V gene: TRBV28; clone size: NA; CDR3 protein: ASSSQGRDYGYT
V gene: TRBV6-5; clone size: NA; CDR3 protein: ASSPGQGFEETQY
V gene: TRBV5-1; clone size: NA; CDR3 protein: ASSLALGGLSYGYT
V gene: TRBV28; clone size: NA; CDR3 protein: ASNDHMNTEAF
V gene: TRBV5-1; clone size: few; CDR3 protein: ASSLAVGGTNNSPLH
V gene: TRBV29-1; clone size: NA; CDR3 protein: SVEVGQGATDTQY
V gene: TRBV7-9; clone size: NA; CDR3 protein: ASKRVTGDYGYT
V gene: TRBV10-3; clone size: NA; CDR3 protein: AISDGQTGVNTEAF
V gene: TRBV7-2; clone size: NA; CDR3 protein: ASSLSRNEQF
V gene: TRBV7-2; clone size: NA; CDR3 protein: ASSHRGGAQY
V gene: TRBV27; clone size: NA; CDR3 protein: ASLAGGPYEQY
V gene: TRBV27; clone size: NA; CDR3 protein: ASSSTGALHGYT
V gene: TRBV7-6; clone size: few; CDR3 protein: ASSTGLAGVVEETQY
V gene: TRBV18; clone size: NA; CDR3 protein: ASSRQINSPLH
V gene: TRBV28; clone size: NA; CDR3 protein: ASGRRGPIRYQPQH
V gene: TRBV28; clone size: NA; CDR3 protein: ASSLKLAGLRGPYEQY
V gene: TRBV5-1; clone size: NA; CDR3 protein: ASTPRGGPGKAF
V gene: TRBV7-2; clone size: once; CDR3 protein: ASSSLFSNQPQH
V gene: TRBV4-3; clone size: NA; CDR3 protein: ASSQVGGGLGETQY
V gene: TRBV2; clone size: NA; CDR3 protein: ARTGEVNTEAF
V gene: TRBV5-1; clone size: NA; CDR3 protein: ASSIGQGESSDGYT
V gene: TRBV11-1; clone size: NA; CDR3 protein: ASSPRLLLQETQY
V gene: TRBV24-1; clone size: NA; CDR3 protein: ATSSGRGSNEQF
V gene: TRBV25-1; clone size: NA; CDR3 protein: ASSGHRGLEKLF
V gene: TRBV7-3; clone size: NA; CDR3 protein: ASSFGGPGELF
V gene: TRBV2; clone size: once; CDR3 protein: ASTTRDYYRPDTQY
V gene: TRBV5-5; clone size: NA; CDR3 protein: ASTPAPRDGYT
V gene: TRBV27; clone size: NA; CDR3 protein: ASSLGQGWGNYGYT
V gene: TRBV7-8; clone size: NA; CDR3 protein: ASSLTIRGSTDTQY
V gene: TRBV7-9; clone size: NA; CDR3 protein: ASSSRGANEKLF
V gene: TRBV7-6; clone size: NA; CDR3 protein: ASSLDREFTAGTQY
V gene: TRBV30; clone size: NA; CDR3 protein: AWRDRATNEKLF
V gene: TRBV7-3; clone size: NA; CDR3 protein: ASSFDRASYNEQF
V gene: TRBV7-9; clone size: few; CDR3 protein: ASSPTGILGEQY
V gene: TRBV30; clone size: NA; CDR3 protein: ACRPAQGEQY